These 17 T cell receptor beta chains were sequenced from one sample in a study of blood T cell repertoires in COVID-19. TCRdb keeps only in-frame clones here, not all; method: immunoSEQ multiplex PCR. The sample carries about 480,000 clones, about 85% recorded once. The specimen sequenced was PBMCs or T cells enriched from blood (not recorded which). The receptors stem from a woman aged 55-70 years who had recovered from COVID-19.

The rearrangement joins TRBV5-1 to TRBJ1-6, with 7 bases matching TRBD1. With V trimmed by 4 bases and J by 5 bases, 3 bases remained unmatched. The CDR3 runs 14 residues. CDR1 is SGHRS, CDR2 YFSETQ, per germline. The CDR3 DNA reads TGCGCCAGCAGCGAACAGGGGCATAATTCACCCCTCCACTTT. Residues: CASSEQGHNSPLHF.

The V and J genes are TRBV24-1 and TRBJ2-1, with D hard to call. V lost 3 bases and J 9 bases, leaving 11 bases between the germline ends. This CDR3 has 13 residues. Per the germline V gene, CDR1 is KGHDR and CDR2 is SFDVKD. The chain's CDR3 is CATSDLLFGEQFF. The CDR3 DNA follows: TGTGCCACCAGTGATCTTCTATTCGGTGAGCAGTTCTTC.

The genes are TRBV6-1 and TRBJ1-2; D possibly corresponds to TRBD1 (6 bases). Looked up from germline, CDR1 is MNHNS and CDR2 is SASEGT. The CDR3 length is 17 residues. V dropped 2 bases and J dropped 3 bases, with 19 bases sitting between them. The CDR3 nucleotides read TGTGCCAGCAGTGAATTCGGGGGGGCAGGGGAGGACTATGGCTACACCTTC. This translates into CASSEFGGAGEDYGYTF.

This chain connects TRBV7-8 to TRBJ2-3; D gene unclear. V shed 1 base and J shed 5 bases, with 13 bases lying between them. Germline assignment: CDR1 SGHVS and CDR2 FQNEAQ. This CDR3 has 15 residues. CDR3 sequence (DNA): TGTGCCAGCAGCTTAGACCTAGTATTAGGAGATACGCAGTATTTT. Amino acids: CASSLDLVLGDTQYF.

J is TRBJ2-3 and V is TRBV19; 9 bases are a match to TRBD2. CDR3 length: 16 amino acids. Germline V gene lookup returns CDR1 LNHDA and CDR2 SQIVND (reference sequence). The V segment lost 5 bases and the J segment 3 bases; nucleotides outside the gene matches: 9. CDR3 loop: CASSPGISGGTDTQYF. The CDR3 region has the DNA TGTGCCAGTAGTCCGGGGATTAGCGGGGGTACAGATACGCAGTATTTT.

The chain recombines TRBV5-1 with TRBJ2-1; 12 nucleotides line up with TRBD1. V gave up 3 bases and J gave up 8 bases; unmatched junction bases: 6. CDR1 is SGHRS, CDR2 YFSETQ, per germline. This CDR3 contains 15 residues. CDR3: CASSWGTGGQYEQFF. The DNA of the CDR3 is TGCGCCAGCAGCTGGGGGACAGGGGGCCAGTATGAGCAGTTCTTC.

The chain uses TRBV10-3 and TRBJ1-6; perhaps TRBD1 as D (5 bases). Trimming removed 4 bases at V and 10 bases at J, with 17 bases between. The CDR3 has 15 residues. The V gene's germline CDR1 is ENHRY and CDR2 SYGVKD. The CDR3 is CAISALLGGGSPLHF. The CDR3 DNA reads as TGTGCCATCAGTGCGCTACTGGGGGGGGGATCACCCCTCCACTTT.

Written as DNA, the CDR3 is TGTGCCAGCAGCTTAGTAGGCGGAGAAGCCTACGAGCAGTACGTC. The encoded protein is CASSLVGGEAYEQYV. The rearrangement links TRBV7-2 to TRBJ2-7; D is uncertain. CDR1 and CDR2 (germline): SGHTA, FQGNSA. V lost 1 base and J 2 bases, leaving 12 bases between the germline ends. CDR3 length: 15 residues.

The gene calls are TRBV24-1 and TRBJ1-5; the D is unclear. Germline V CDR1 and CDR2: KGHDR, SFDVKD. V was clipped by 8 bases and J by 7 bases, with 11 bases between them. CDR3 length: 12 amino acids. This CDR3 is CATTVARQPQHF. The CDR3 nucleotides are TGTGCCACCACGGTAGCTCGGCAGCCCCAGCATTTT.

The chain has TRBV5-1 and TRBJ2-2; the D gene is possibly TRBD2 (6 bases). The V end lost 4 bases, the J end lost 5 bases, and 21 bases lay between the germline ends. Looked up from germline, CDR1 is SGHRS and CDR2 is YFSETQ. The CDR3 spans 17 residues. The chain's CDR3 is CASSLVGPTAGTGELFF. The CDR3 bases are TGCGCCAGCAGCCTAGTAGGGCCCACGGCGGGGACCGGGGAGCTGTTTTTT.

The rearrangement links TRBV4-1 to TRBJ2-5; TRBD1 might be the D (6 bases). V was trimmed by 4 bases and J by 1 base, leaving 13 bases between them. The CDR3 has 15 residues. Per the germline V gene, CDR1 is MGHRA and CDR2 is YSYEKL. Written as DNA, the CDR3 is TGCGCCAGCAGCCTGAGGGGGAGTTTCCAAGAGACCCAGTACTTC. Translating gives CASSLRGSFQETQYF.

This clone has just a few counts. The CDR3 DNA reads TGTGCCAGCAGCTTGGCGGGGGGGGGCGAGACCCAGTACTTC. Its protein is CASSLAGGGETQYF. The chain is built from TRBV5-4 and TRBJ2-5; 8 bases align to TRBD2. This CDR3 contains 14 residues. CDR1 SGHNT and CDR2 YYREEE come from the germline V gene (reference sequence). V gave up 0 bases and J gave up 5 bases; unmatched junction bases: 3.

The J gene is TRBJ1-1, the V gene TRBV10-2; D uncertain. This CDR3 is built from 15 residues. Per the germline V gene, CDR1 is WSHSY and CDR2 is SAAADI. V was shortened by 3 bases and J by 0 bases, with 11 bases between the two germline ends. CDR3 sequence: CASSDRAGLNTEAFF. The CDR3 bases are TGCGCCAGCAGTGACCGGGCGGGATTGAACACTGAAGCTTTCTTT.

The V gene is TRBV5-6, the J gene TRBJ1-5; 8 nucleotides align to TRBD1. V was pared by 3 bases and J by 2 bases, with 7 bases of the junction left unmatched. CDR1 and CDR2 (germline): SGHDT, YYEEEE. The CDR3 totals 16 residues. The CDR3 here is CASSSTDRGGNQPQHF. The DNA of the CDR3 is TGTGCCAGCAGCTCCACCGACAGGGGTGGCAATCAGCCCCAGCATTTT.

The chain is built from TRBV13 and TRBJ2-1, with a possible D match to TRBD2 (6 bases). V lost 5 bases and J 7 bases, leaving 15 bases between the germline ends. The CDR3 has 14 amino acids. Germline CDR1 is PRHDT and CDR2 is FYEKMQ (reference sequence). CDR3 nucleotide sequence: TGTGCCAGCAGCCCTGACGGCGCGGGGAATGAGCAGTTCTTC. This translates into CASSPDGAGNEQFF.

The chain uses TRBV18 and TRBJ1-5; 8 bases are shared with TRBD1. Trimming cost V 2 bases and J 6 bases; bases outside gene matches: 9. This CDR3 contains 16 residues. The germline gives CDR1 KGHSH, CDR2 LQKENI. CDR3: CASSPFGTGGSQPQHF. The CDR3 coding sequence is TGTGCCAGCTCACCATTTGGAACAGGGGGGAGTCAGCCCCAGCATTTT.

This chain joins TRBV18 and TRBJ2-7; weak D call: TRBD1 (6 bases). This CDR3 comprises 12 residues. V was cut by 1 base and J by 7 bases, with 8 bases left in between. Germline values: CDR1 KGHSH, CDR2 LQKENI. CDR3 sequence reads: CASSPQGEEQYV. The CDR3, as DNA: TGTGCCAGCTCACCACAGGGGGAAGAGCAGTACGTC.